A selection of T cell receptor beta chains follows, all from one sample in a study of post-analysis software for immune sequencing data. MiXCR, applied by TCRdb to the PCR reads, yields one record per CDR3 protein. Among about 820,000 distinct CDR3 sequences listed, approximately 53% were seen once. The sample was blood. The source of these receptors is a girl aged 5 to 17 with multiple sclerosis. Both conserved end residues are part of each CDR3. A D gene is named only where the DNA matches it firmly. Clone size, where shown, is once, few, many, or a class for clones that have expanded.

>TRBD2|TRBJ2-7|TRBV5-1|few
CASSESGRGWEQYF
TGCGCCAGCAGCGAGAGCGGGAGAGGATGGGAGCAGTACTTC
>TRBD2|TRBJ2-7|TRBV15|-
CATSRGTSGTVSYEQYF
TGTGCCACCAGCAGAGGGACTAGCGGGACCGTCTCCTACGAGCAGTACTTC
>TRBD2|TRBJ2-1|TRBV2|few
CASRAPGGSYNEQFF
TGTGCCAGCAGAGCACCGGGGGGGTCCTACAATGAGCAGTTCTTC
>-|TRBJ1-2|TRBV6-5|-
CASSYSRRGPSNYGYTF
TGTGCCAGCAGTTACTCGCGTCGCGGGCCTTCTAACTATGGCTACACCTTC
>TRBD1|TRBJ2-7|TRBV29-1|-
CSVTQTGSSYEQYF
TGCAGCGTCACCCAGACAGGGAGTTCCTACGAGCAGTACTTC
>TRBD2|TRBJ2-5|TRBV27|-
CASSPIPGSGGQETQYF
TGTGCCAGCAGTCCTATCCCGGGTAGCGGGGGGCAAGAGACCCAGTACTTC
>TRBD1|TRBJ2-7|TRBV15|-
CATKGQGDYERYF
TGTGCCACCAAGGGACAGGGGGACTACGAGCGGTACTTC
>TRBD2|TRBJ2-7|TRBV7-9|-
CASSSAERLADGQYF
TGTGCCAGCAGCTCAGCCGAAAGACTAGCGGACGGCCAGTACTTC
>-|TRBJ2-5|TRBV2|-
CASSEVRGGSGTQYF
TGTGCCAGCAGTGAAGTTAGGGGCGGCTCGGGGACCCAGTACTTC
>-|TRBJ1-2|TRBV7-2|-
CASYSRGDPGNYGYTF
TGTGCCAGCTATTCGCGCGGGGACCCGGGAAATTATGGCTACACCTTC
>-|TRBJ1-5|TRBV3-1|-
CASSQGPQGNQHF
TGTGCCAGCAGCCAAGGCCCACAGGGAAACCAGCATTTT
>-|TRBJ2-1|TRBV5-6|-
CASSLAIKAGEQFF
TGTGCCAGCAGCTTGGCCATCAAGGCAGGTGAGCAGTTCTTC
>-|TRBJ2-7|TRBV5-1|-
CASSFATGTYEQYF
TGCGCCAGCAGCTTCGCGACGGGAACCTACGAGCAGTACTTC
>-|TRBJ1-2|TRBV28|-
CASTTPDGSNYGYTF
TGTGCCAGTACTACCCCGGACGGATCTAACTATGGCTACACCTTC
>-|TRBJ2-7|TRBV5-1|-
CASMKDTTTYEQYF
TGCGCCAGCATGAAGGACACGACAACCTACGAGCAGTACTTC
>-|TRBJ1-2|TRBV28|-
CASSLSGGIYGYTF
TGTGCCAGCAGTTTATCGGGTGGGATCTATGGCTACACCTTC
>-|TRBJ1-2|TRBV27|-
CASSLDSSFLNYGYTF
TGTGCCAGCAGTTTAGATAGTTCCTTCTTAAACTATGGCTACACCTTC
>TRBD2|TRBJ2-3|TRBV5-1|few
CASSGTSTFSQYF
TGCGCCAGCAGCGGGACTAGTACGTTTTCGCAGTATTTT
>TRBD1|TRBJ1-2|TRBV29-1|-
CSVGQGAGYGYTF
TGCAGCGTCGGACAGGGGGCTGGCTATGGCTACACCTTC
>-|TRBJ2-3|TRBV7-3|-
CASSNGPRRGSMDTQYF
TGTGCCAGCAGCAACGGCCCCCGCAGGGGATCCATGGATACGCAGTATTTT
>-|TRBJ2-1|TRBV29-1|-
CSVDLQGYNEQFF
TGCAGCGTTGATCTGCAGGGCTACAATGAGCAGTTCTTC
>-|TRBJ2-3|TRBV7-2|-
CASSFKAGQADTQYF
TGTGCCAGCAGCTTCAAAGCGGGACAGGCAGATACGCAGTATTTT
>-|TRBJ2-1|TRBV6-5|-
CASSPRLRHEQFF
TGTGCCAGCAGTCCGCGACTTCGGCATGAGCAGTTCTTC
>-|TRBJ2-1|TRBV5-1|-
CASSSGRWRKQFF
TGCGCCAGCAGTAGCGGCAGGTGGAGGAAGCAGTTCTTC
>-|TRBJ2-3|TRBV4-1|-
CAGSSSPSTLQGTDTQYF
TGCGCCGGCAGCTCCTCCCCATCTACGCTCCAAGGCACAGATACGCAGTATTTT
>TRBD1|TRBJ2-3|TRBV12-3/TRBV12-4|few
CASSLRDRGPDTQYF
TGTGCCAGCAGTTTGAGGGACAGGGGTCCAGATACGCAGTATTTT
>TRBD1|TRBJ2-5|TRBV6-4|-
CASSERQGETQYF
TGTGCCAGCAGTGAGAGACAGGGAGAGACCCAGTACTTC
>-|TRBJ2-1|TRBV20-1|few
CSARYRAGSSYNEQFF
TGCAGTGCTAGGTACAGGGCGGGGAGCTCCTACAATGAGCAGTTCTTC
>-|TRBJ2-7|TRBV6-5|-
CASSYQLNSYEQYF
TGTGCCAGCAGTTACCAGTTAAACTCCTACGAGCAGTACTTC
>-|TRBJ2-7|TRBV7-8|-
CASSSTGGAFYEQYF
TGTGCCAGCAGTTCTACGGGGGGCGCTTTCTACGAGCAGTACTTC
>-|TRBJ2-7|TRBV12-5|once
CASGLGESYEQYF
TGTGCTAGTGGTTTGGGTGAGTCCTACGAGCAGTACTTC
>TRBD2|TRBJ2-5|TRBV10-3|-
CAISGGRAGSGSLEETQYF
TGTGCCATCAGTGGCGGCAGGGCGGGTAGCGGGAGTTTGGAGGAGACCCAGTACTTC
>TRBD1|TRBJ2-1|TRBV7-2|-
CASSTDRRRQFF
TGTGCCAGCAGCACGGACAGGAGGCGGCAGTTCTTC
>TRBD1|TRBJ2-2|TRBV3-1|once
CASSRRDRSTPRGELFF
TGTGCCAGCAGCCGTCGGGACAGATCAACCCCCCGCGGGGAGCTGTTTTTT
>TRBD1|TRBJ2-1|TRBV5-1|few
CASRFYATGGSYNEQFF
TGCGCCAGCAGGTTTTATGCGACAGGGGGCAGCTACAATGAGCAGTTCTTC
>-|TRBJ2-4|TRBV7-2|-
CASSLEGVRVYEQYF
TGTGCCAGCAGCTTAGAAGGGGTGCGAGTCTATGAGCAGTACTTC
>-|TRBJ2-7|TRBV6-6|-
CASSWVQSSYEQYF
TGTGCCAGCAGTTGGGTCCAGTCCTCCTACGAGCAGTACTTC
>-|TRBJ1-1|TRBV7-3|-
CASSSAPTVNTEAFF
TGTGCCAGCAGCTCCGCACCGACAGTGAACACTGAAGCTTTCTTT
>TRBD1|TRBJ1-2|TRBV20-1|-
CSAQGGQDHYGYTF
TGCAGTGCACAGGGAGGACAGGATCACTATGGCTACACCTTC
>-|TRBJ2-7|TRBV29-1|-
CSAWPGRGGYEQYF
TGCAGCGCATGGCCTGGCAGGGGGGGATACGAGCAGTACTTC
>-|TRBJ2-5|TRBV5-1|-
CASSWVGTRQETQYF
TGCGCCAGCAGCTGGGTGGGGACCCGACAAGAGACCCAGTACTTC
>TRBD1|TRBJ2-1|TRBV5-1|-
CASSLAGTGSTNEQFF
TGCGCCAGCAGCTTGGCCGGGACAGGATCAACCAATGAGCAGTTCTTC
>TRBD2|TRBJ2-1|TRBV7-9|-
CASREASGRHYNEQFF
TGTGCCAGCCGGGAGGCTAGCGGGAGGCACTACAATGAGCAGTTCTTC
>TRBD2|TRBJ2-3|TRBV9|-
CASSVAGGGPDTQYF
TGTGCCAGCAGCGTGGCCGGGGGGGGCCCAGATACGCAGTATTTT
>TRBD2|TRBJ2-3|TRBV3-1|few
CASSQRLAGGTSTDTQYF
TGTGCCAGCAGCCAACGACTAGCGGGGGGGACTAGCACAGATACGCAGTATTTT
>TRBD2|TRBJ2-5|TRBV6-5|-
CATRRLAGLETQYF
TGTGCCACCCGGCGACTAGCGGGGCTAGAGACCCAGTACTTC
>TRBD1|TRBJ1-5|TRBV29-1|-
CSVVRDRDNQPQHF
TGCAGCGTTGTACGGGACAGGGACAATCAGCCCCAGCATTTT